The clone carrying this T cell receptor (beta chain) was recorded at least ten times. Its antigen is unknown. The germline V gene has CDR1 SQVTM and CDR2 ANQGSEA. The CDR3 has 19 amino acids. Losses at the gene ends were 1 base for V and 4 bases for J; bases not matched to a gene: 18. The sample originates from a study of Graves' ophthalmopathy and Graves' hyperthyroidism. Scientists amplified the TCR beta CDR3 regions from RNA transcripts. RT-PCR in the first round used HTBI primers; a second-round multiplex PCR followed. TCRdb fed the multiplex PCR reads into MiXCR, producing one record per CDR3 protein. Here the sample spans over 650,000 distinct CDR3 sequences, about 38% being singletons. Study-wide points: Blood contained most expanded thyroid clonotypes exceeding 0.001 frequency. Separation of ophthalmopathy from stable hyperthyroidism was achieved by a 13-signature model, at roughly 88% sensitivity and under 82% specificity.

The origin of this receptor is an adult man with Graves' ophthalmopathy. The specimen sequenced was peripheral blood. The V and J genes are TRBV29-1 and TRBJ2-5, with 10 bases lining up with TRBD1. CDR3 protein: CSVEGAREGQGSLIETQYF. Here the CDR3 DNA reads TGCAGCGTTGAAGGGGCGCGTGAGGGACAGGGGTCCCTTATAGAGACCCAGTACTTC.